The present TCR beta chain was sequenced within a study of beta chain features in type 1 diabetes. The germline CDR1 and CDR2 sequences are SGDLS and YYNGEE. J lost 8 bases, V lost 4 bases, and 13 bases had no gene match. The CDR3 runs 16 residues. Since all of the isolated RNA was reverse transcribed, expressed TCRB transcripts were what got sequenced. The data were produced by immunoSEQ multiplex PCR, yet TCRdb's version contains in-frame clones alone and is incomplete. This table has hundreds of thousands of clones, approximately 30% appearing once. This clone appeared a few times. The receptor was isolated from a man in his late teens or twenties in good health. The chain carries TRBV9 and TRBJ2-1, with 9 bases aligning to TRBD1. Sequencing input: naive CD4+ T cells from blood. CDR3 in amino acids: CASSRQGVRLAYEQFF. CDR3 DNA sequence: TGTGCCAGCAGCAGACAGGGGGTGAGATTAGCATATGAGCAGTTCTTC.